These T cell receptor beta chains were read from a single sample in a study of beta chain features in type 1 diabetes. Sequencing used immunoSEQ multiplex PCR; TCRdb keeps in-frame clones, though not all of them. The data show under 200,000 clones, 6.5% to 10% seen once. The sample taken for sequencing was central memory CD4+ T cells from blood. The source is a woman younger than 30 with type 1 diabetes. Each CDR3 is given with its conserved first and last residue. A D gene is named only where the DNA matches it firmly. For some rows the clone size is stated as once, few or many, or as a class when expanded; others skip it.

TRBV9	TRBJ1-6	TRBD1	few	TGTGCCAGCAGCCAGGGACAGGGCGCTTCACCCCTCCACTTT	CASSQGQGASPLHF
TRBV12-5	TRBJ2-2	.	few	TGTGCTAGTGGACTTTTAGAGACGGGCACCGGGGAGCTGTTTTTT	CASGLLETGTGELFF
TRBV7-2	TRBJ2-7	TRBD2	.	TGTGCCAGCCGGGGGGAGGTTAGCTCCTACGAGCAGTACTTC	CASRGEVSSYEQYF
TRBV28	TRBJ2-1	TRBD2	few	TGTGCCAGCAGTTTGGGGGGACTAGCGGGCAAATTTTTCTTC	CASSLGGLAGKFFF
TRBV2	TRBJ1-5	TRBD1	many	TGTGCCAGCAGGCTCGGGACAGGAGGGAATCAGCCCCAGCATTTT	CASRLGTGGNQPQHF
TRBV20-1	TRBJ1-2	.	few	TGCAGTGCCCCGGGGAGAGGAGGCTACACCTTC	CSAPGRGGYTF
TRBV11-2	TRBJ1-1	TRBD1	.	TGTGCCAGCAGCCCCCGGGACAGGGGGAACACTGAAGCTTTCTTT	CASSPRDRGNTEAFF
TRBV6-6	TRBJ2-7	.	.	TGTGCCAGCAGTTACGAGTACGAGCAGTACTTC	CASSYEYEQYF
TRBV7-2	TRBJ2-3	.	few	TGTGCCAGCATCCAGGAGGGGCTGAGCACAGATACGCAGTATTTT	CASIQEGLSTDTQYF
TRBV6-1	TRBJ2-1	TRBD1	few	TGTGCCAGCAGTCAAAGACAGGGATCGGATGAGCAGTTCTTC	CASSQRQGSDEQFF
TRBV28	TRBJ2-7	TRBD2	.	TGTGCCGGGAGGGCGGGGAACTCCTACGAGCAGTACTTC	CAGRAGNSYEQYF
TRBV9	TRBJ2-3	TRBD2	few	TGTGCCAGCAGCGGACAAGGAGCGGGGAGGTCAGATACGCAGTATTTT	CASSGQGAGRSDTQYF
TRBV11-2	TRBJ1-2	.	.	TGTGCCAGCAGCTTAAACCCTACCGGTGGCTACACCTTC	CASSLNPTGGYTF
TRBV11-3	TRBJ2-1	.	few	TGTGCCAGCAGTATAGAGGACGGGAACAATGAGCAGTTCTTC	CASSIEDGNNEQFF
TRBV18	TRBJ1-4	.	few	TGTGCCAGCTCCGCCGCAGGGGCGAATGAAAAACTGTTTTTT	CASSAAGANEKLFF
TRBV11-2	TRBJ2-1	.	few	TGTGCCAGCAGCTTTTCGAATGAGCAGTTCTTC	CASSFSNEQFF
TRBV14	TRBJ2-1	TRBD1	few	TGTGCCAGCAGCCTCTTCAACGGACAGGCATACAATGAGCAGTTCTTC	CASSLFNGQAYNEQFF
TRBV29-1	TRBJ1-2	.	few	TGCAGCGTTGGGGCGTGGAACTATGGCTACACCTTC	CSVGAWNYGYTF
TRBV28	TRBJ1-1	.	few	TGTGCCAGCAGTTTAGGACATCAAAACACTGAAGCTTTCTTT	CASSLGHQNTEAFF
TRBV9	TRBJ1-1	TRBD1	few	TGTGCCAGCAGCCGACAGGGGGAATACACTGAAGCTTTCTTT	CASSRQGEYTEAFF
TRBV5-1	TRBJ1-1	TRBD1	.	TGCGCCAGCAGCTTAGCGACAGGGGCCACCACTGAAGCTTTCTTT	CASSLATGATTEAFF
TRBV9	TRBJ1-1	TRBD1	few	TGTGCCAGCAGCGTAGATTGGACAGGGGAAGCTTTCTTT	CASSVDWTGEAFF
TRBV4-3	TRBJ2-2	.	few	TGCGCCAGCAGCCAAGCAACCCTTCGGACCGGGGAGCTGTTTTTT	CASSQATLRTGELFF
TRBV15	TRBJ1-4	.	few	TGTGCCACCAGCAGGGGTGGAGGGGCTAGGGAAAAACTGTTTTTT	CATSRGGGAREKLFF
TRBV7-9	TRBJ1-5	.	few	TGTGCCAGCAGCCCCACAGGGATGGGTCAGCCCCAGCATTTT	CASSPTGMGQPQHF
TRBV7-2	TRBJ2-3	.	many	TGTGCCAGCAGCGCGGGACTCGCAGATACGCAGTATTTT	CASSAGLADTQYF
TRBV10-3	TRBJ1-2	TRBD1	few	TGTGCCATAGGACAGGCACCAAACTATGGCTACACCTTC	CAIGQAPNYGYTF
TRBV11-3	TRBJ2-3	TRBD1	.	TGTGCCAGCAGCGGACAGGGGTTGAGGACAGATACGCAGTATTTT	CASSGQGLRTDTQYF
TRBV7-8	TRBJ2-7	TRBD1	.	TGTGCCAGCAGCTTCGGACAGGGGGGCAACGAGCAGTACTTC	CASSFGQGGNEQYF
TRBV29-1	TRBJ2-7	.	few	TGCAGCGTTCGGGGACACACCTACGAGCAGTACTTC	CSVRGHTYEQYF
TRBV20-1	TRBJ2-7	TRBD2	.	TGCAAAGTGGTGGGGGGGTACGAGCAGTACTTC	CKVVGGYEQYF
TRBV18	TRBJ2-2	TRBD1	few	TGTGCCAGCTCACCCCCGACAGGGGGTAACACCGGGGAGCTGTTTTTT	CASSPPTGGNTGELFF
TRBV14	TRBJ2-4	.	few	TGTGCCAGCAGCCAAGAGGCCCTCCCTGGAGGCAAAAACATTCAGTACTTC	CASSQEALPGGKNIQYF
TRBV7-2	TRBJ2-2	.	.	TGTGCCAGCAGCTACAGCGGCACCGGGGAGCTGTTTTTT	CASSYSGTGELFF
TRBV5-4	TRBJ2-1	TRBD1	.	TGTGCCAGCAGCTCCTCCGGGACAGGGACGTGGTTCTTC	CASSSSGTGTWFF
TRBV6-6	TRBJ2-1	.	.	TGTGCCAGCAGTGATGTGTCGGGGGGCCTGGATGAGCAGTTCTTC	CASSDVSGGLDEQFF
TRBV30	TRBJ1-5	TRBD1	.	TGTGCCTGGAGTGTTCACAGGGGGCTTCAGCCCCAGCATTTT	CAWSVHRGLQPQHF
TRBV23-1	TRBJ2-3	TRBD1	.	TGCGCCAGCAGTCAATCGTGGAGCCGGGACAGGGTCGGCACGCAGTATTTT	CASSQSWSRDRVGTQYF
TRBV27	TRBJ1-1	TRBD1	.	TGTGCCAGCAGCCCGGACAGGGACACTGAAGCTTTCTTT	CASSPDRDTEAFF
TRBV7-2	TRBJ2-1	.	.	TGTGCCAGCAGTTTAGGGGGGCCAGGAGTCGGTGAGCAGTTCTTC	CASSLGGPGVGEQFF
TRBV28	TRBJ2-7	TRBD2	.	TGTGCCAGCAGAAACAGCGGGAGGTACGAGCAGTACTTC	CASRNSGRYEQYF
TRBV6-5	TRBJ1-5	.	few	TGTGCCAGCAGTTACTCGAGCGGGTCCTCCCAGCCCCAGCATTTT	CASSYSSGSSQPQHF
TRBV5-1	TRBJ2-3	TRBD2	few	TGCGCCAGCAGAGGACTAGCGGGGCCTCTTAGCACAGATACGCAGTATTTT	CASRGLAGPLSTDTQYF
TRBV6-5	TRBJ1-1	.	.	TGTGCCAGCAGCAGCAGGTTGAACACTGAAGCTTTCTTT	CASSSRLNTEAFF
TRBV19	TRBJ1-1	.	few	TGTGCCAGTAACCCAGGGAAGAACACTGAAGCTTTCTTT	CASNPGKNTEAFF
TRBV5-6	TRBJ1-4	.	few	TGTGCCAGCAGTAGACCGGCATCAGGAAGTGAAAAACTGTTTTTT	CASSRPASGSEKLFF
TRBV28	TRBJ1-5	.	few	TGTGCCAGCAGTTTGGGGGGTCCCCAGCCCCAGCATTTT	CASSLGGPQPQHF
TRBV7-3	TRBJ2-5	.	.	TGTGCCAGCAGCTTCGGGGGGCGGGAGACCCAGTACTTC	CASSFGGRETQYF
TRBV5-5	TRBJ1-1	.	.	TGTGCCAGCAGCTTTGACAGTACTGAAGCTTTCTTT	CASSFDSTEAFF
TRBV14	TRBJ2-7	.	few	.	CASSQVGGGSPYF
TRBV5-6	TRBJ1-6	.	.	TGTGCCAGCAGCTTTGGGGACACCTATAATTCACCCCTCCACTTT	CASSFGDTYNSPLHF
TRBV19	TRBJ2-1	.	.	TGTGCCAGTTCCCAGAGGAGGGCCCCGTCCAGTGAGCAGTTCTTC	CASSQRRAPSSEQFF
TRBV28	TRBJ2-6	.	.	TGTGCCAGCCTAGTCTCTGGGGCCAACGTCCTGACTTTC	CASLVSGANVLTF
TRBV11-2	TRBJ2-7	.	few	TGTGCCAGCAGCTTGGAAACTGGGGGACACTACGAGCAGTACTTC	CASSLETGGHYEQYF
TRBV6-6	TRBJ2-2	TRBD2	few	TGTGCCAGCATGACTAGCGGGAACACCGGGGAGCTGTTTTTT	CASMTSGNTGELFF
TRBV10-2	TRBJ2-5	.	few	TGCGCCAGCACCAGTCCGGGGAACCAAGAGACCCAGTACTTC	CASTSPGNQETQYF
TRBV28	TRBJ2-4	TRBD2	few	TGTGCCAGCAGTACTGCCGGGACTAGTTTTGGCTCTGCCAAAAACATTCAGTACTTC	CASSTAGTSFGSAKNIQYF
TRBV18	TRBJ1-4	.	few	TGTGCCAGCTCACCAGTTAAACAGGGACGTAATGAAAAACTGTTTTTT	CASSPVKQGRNEKLFF
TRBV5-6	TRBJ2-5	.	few	TGTGCCAGCAGCTTGGTGGGCAGGGAGGCGGAGACCCAGTACTTC	CASSLVGREAETQYF